The TCR beta chain under discussion was sequenced for a study of response to subunit inactivated influenza vaccine (dated by TCRdb to between 2017 and 2018). In the study overall: Deep quantitative T cell receptor repertoire profiling was used in the study to track responses to a trivalent subunit inactivated influenza vaccine. Results and caveats for the whole study, not just this receptor: According to the authors, only a limited number of new T cells may be recruited by each seasonal influenza vaccination.

Library preparation was by RT-PCR. TCRdb shows the sequencer as Illumina HiSeq 2500. The public reads were run again by TCRdb, first through fastp at Q25 and then through MiXCR, and only productive beta chains were kept. Each entry is one CDR3 protein sequence, shown with its most common DNA and genes. The sample table records 500,000 to 600,000 distinct CDR3 sequences; 7.5% to 8.5% of these occur just once. The ten largest make up 10% to 15% of the sample. This clonotype was picked up many times. Its antigen has not been determined. No base qualities exist here, and no much larger clone lies one base off it. The source material was PBMCs from blood, sampled around 25 months after vaccination. The source of this sequence is a man aged 45 to 70 who received an inactivated influenza vaccine. Donor details come from another sample of the same person, matched by shared clones.

The DNA is TGTGCCAGCAGCTTAGTATCTAGCGGGTCGCAAGAGACCCAGTACTTC. This codes for CASSLVSSGSQETQYF. This receptor chain uses TRBV7-6 and TRBJ2-5; 8 central nucleotides agree with TRBD2. Trimming removed 1 base from V and 2 bases from J; the gene matches leave 6 bases unexplained. The CDR3 spans 16 residues, from the cysteine through the phenylalanine. Kept here is only the CDR3 DNA, which spans 48 bases and is read in frame from base 1. The germline V gene encodes CDR1 SGHVS and CDR2 FNYEAQ.